This T cell receptor (beta chain) was sequenced during a study of T-cell memory formation after mild COVID-19. TCRdb reprocessed the 5' RACE reads via MiXCR and lists one record per CDR3 protein. In the table there are 210,000 or so distinct CDR3 sequences, over 9.5% of which are singletons. Sequencing was performed on PBMCs or a T cell subset sorted from them (not recorded which). The sequence came from a man aged 18 to 35 who had mild COVID-19 (a few samples of this study predate the infection). Cell type and time point are not known.

The CDR3 coding sequence is TGTGCCAGCAGCCCGGGGGGCGCCCATGGCTACACCTTC. As protein: CASSPGGAHGYTF. This rearrangement joins TRBV7-2 to TRBJ1-2, with D possibly matching TRBD1 (6 bases). V was cut by 5 bases and J by 6 bases, with 13 bases left in between. This CDR3 has 13 residues. CDR1 is SGHTA, CDR2 FQGNSA, per germline.